Below are 9 T cell receptor beta chains sequenced from a single sample in a study of T cell responses to AZD1222 COVID-19 vaccine. TCRdb's copy holds only in-frame clones and misses some; the assay was immunoSEQ multiplex PCR. This sample has over 100,000 clones, with roughly 92% found just once. The input for sequencing was peripheral blood, taken on day 0 of AZD1222 vaccination. These receptors all come from an adult in good health.

J is TRBJ2-5 and V is TRBV3-1 (or the pseudogene TRBV3-2), with D perhaps TRBD1 (6 bases). The CDR3 covers 14 residues. Trimming took 3 bases from V and 1 from J, leaving 9 bases between them. CDR1 and CDR2 (germline): LGHDT, YNNKEL (reference sequence). In DNA form, the CDR3 reads TGTGCCAGCAGCCATCTAGGGGGCCAAGAGACCCAGTACTTC. This gives the protein CASSHLGGQETQYF.

This clone has just one count. The chain links TRBV2 to TRBJ1-2, with no clear D. The germline V gene encodes CDR1 SNHLY and CDR2 FYNNEI. With 7 bases removed from V and 4 bases from J, the gap between germline ends came to 7 bases. The CDR3 runs to 11 residues. CDR3 sequence (DNA): TGTGCCAGCACCCCAGGCTATGGCTACACCTTC. The encoded protein is CASTPGYGYTF.

This chain uses TRBV11-3 with TRBJ1-1; TRBD1 is a possible D gene (6 bases). This CDR3 comprises 15 residues. CDR1 is SGHNT and CDR2 is YENEEA in the germline V gene. Deletions cut 1 base from V and 5 bases from J, with 14 bases between. The CDR3 DNA reads as TGTGCCAGCAGCTTAGGGGGAGGGGGTGAAACTGAAGCTTTCTTT. This encodes CASSLGGGGETEAFF.

The chain is built from TRBV18 and TRBJ2-5; 8 bases are a match to TRBD1. The CDR3 totals 15 residues. After removal of 5 bases from V and 3 bases from J, the junction contained 8 bases not matched to a gene. Germline assignment: CDR1 KGHSH and CDR2 LQKENI. CDR3 residues: CASSLAGGAEETQYF. DNA for the CDR3: TGTGCCAGCTCATTGGCAGGGGGCGCGGAAGAGACCCAGTACTTC.

The rearrangement links TRBV5-1 to TRBJ2-5; 9 bases agree with TRBD1. Germline V gene lookup returns CDR1 SGHRS and CDR2 YFSETQ. The junction had 1 base not matched to a gene; V was cut back by 4 bases and J by 0 bases. The CDR3 is 14 amino acids. CDR3 residues: CASSGTGHQETQYF. In DNA form, the CDR3 reads TGCGCCAGCAGCGGGACAGGGCACCAAGAGACCCAGTACTTC.

The V and J genes are TRBV2 and TRBJ1-5; no clear D gene. Germline lookup yields CDR1 SNHLY and CDR2 FYNNEI. This CDR3 is 14 amino acids long. Trimming pared 3 bases from V and 9 bases from J, leaving 15 bases between. CDR3 protein: CASSEGPIKPPQHF. For the CDR3, the DNA is TGTGCCAGCAGTGAGGGTCCAATCAAACCGCCCCAGCATTTT. The complete variable domain, with remaining parts taken from reference TRBV2 and TRBJ1-5, reads EPEVTQTPSHQVTQMGQEVILRCVPISNHLYFYWYRQILGQKVEFLVSFYNNEISEKSEIFDDQFSVERPDGSNFTLKIRSTKLEDSAMYFCASSEGPIKPPQHFGDGTRLSIL.

V usage is TRBV11-2 and J usage is TRBJ1-1; 8 bases line up with TRBD1. Trimming at V came to 5 bases and at J to 4 bases, leaving 9 bases not matched to a gene. The CDR3 is made up of 15 amino acids. CDR1 is SGHAT, CDR2 FQNNGV, per germline. The CDR3 region is CASSPGQGEFTEAFF. The CDR3 bases are TGTGCCAGCAGCCCCGGACAGGGTGAATTCACTGAAGCTTTCTTT.

The chain joins TRBV2 to TRBJ1-2; D remains ambiguous. CDR3 length equals 13 residues. Germline CDR1 SNHLY, CDR2 FYNNEI. The ends were cut back, 7 bases at V and 7 bases at J, with 16 bases in the middle. DNA for the CDR3: TGTGCCAGCATAGTAAGTCAGAAACTTGGCTACACCTTC. It translates to CASIVSQKLGYTF.

This clone was recorded a few times. The chain couples TRBV3-1 (or the pseudogene TRBV3-2) to TRBJ1-4, with D possibly matching TRBD1 (5 bases). This CDR3 is built from 15 residues. V was shortened by 6 bases and J by 7 bases, with 18 bases between the two germline ends. The germline CDR1 and CDR2 sequences are LGHDT and YNNKEL (reference sequence). CDR3 region: CASSPPGQSGEKLFF. The DNA of the CDR3 is TGTGCCAGCAGTCCCCCGGGGCAAAGCGGTGAAAAACTGTTTTTT.